This is a list of T cell receptor beta chains from one sample in a study of T cell repertoires in cytomegalovirus infection. Each CDR3 protein is one row after TCRdb ran MiXCR on the reads. The table records about 770,000 distinct CDR3 sequences, 29% of them present only once. Their antigens are not known. This specimen was cultured CD8+ T cells from PBMCs, taken from culture after CMV antigen stimulation. These TCRs come from a human donor in good health (CMV status not recorded). Some clones in this sample may be carry-over from other donors' samples. Both conserved end residues are part of each CDR3. Only some rows state a clone size, as once, few, many or a class for expanded clones.

clone size	J gene	V gene	CDR3 protein
-	TRBJ2-1	TRBV10-2	CASSEASSGGDEQFF
-	TRBJ1-4	TRBV19	CASSRDSYVPNEKLFF
few	TRBJ2-4	TRBV27	CASSPRQGRVSIQYF
-	TRBJ2-2	TRBV4-3	CASSQDPSTGELFF
-	TRBJ2-7	TRBV6-6	CASSYERQGYEQYF
-	TRBJ2-1	TRBV7-6	CASSLRFGDRARKEQFF
few	TRBJ1-2	TRBV19	CASTDRGWNYGYTF
few	TRBJ1-3	TRBV7-6	CASSLDRTSGNTIYF
-	TRBJ1-2	TRBV7-9	CASSSTSPEGYTF
-	TRBJ2-7	TRBV29-1	CSVGGLRAFDEQYF
-	TRBJ2-1	TRBV5-1	CASKSREYNEQFF
few	TRBJ2-3	TRBV5-6	CASTAGYYTDTQYF
-	TRBJ1-2	TRBV7-9	CASSSPISLGYGYTF
many	TRBJ1-5	TRBV7-2	CASSLRSGGNQPQHF
-	TRBJ2-1	TRBV5-1	CASRPPGQGYNEQFF
-	TRBJ1-5	TRBV6-2/TRBV6-3	CASSSGKVGNQPQHF
-	TRBJ1-3	TRBV28	CASSWPRVDPTGASGNTIYF
few	TRBJ2-2	TRBV3-1	CASSPDRSNTGELFF
-	TRBJ2-1	TRBV9	CASNVSGGSYNEQFF
-	TRBJ2-5	TRBV7-9	CASSLTGGVRETQYF
once	TRBJ1-2	TRBV27	CASSRRTGGSGYTF
many	TRBJ1-5	TRBV7-2	CASSLEGARNQPQHF
-	TRBJ2-1	TRBV2	CASSERDPYSYF
-	TRBJ1-2	TRBV5-1	CASSLFKGYGDGYTF
few	TRBJ1-6	TRBV7-9	CASSLLAGKKSTPLHF
few	TRBJ2-2	TRBV2	CASSNAAGSNTGELFF
few	TRBJ2-3	TRBV5-4	CASSPAGYQGDTQYF
few	TRBJ1-1	TRBV2	CARAPNTEAFF
once	TRBJ2-2	TRBV9	CASSVGHTGVLFF
many	TRBJ1-2	TRBV7-2	CASSPGGGSF
few	TRBJ1-1	TRBV6-5	CASQTLLQGMDEAFF
-	TRBJ2-2	TRBV15	CATSNPGQENTGELFF
-	TRBJ2-7	TRBV7-9	CASSLEGQRNYEQYF
many	TRBJ2-7	TRBV6-1	CASRGTSGEVSYEQYF
-	TRBJ2-1	TRBV20-1	CSARDGKAGQDYNEQFF
-	TRBJ2-1	TRBV14	CASSPNRGLTSYNEQFF
many	TRBJ2-3	TRBV7-2	CASSLRYGVRDTQYF
many	TRBJ2-1	TRBV7-9	CASSFGVGNEQFF
few	TRBJ1-1	TRBV13	CASSPGTEMNTEAFF